This is a list of T cell receptor beta chains from one sample in a study of beta chain features in type 1 diabetes. Data came from immunoSEQ multiplex PCR; TCRdb stores just in-frame clones and leaves some out. Of around 140,000 clones listed, more than 9% are singletons. Sequenced: naive CD4+ T cells from blood. The receptors come from a man between 18 and 35 years old in good health. CDR3s include the opening cysteine and the closing phenylalanine or tryptophan. The D gene is left open where the match is weak. Size values are once, few and many counts, or a class for expanded clones, and some rows have none.

>TRBJ2-6|few|TRBD2|TRBV7-2
TGTGCCAGCAGCGCGCAGTCGCGGGGGAGCTCTGGGGCCAACGTCCTGACTTTC
CASSAQSRGSSGANVLTF
>TRBJ2-5|many|.|TRBV10-3
TGTGCCATCATGGGTCAGGGCCAAGAGACCCAGTACTTC
CAIMGQGQETQYF
>TRBJ2-1|few|TRBD2|TRBV7-9
TGTGCCAGCAGCTTAGCCCGACTAGCGGGGGACAATGAGCAGTTCTTC
CASSLARLAGDNEQFF
>TRBJ1-2|few|.|TRBV15
TGTGCCACCAGCAGAGGAACATCCTATGGCTACACCTTC
CATSRGTSYGYTF
>TRBJ1-6|many|TRBD1|TRBV13
TGTGCCAGCAGCTTTGTCGACAGGGGTAATTCACCCCTCCACTTT
CASSFVDRGNSPLHF
>TRBJ2-7|.|TRBD2|TRBV7-3
TGTGCCAGCAGCTTAACGGGCGGGGGGGCCGTGTACGAGCAGTACTTC
CASSLTGGGAVYEQYF
>TRBJ2-1|many|.|TRBV5-6
TGTGCCAGCAGCCAAGCGGGTCTCAATGAGCAGTTCTTC
CASSQAGLNEQFF
>TRBJ2-2|few|TRBD1|TRBV5-1
TGCGCCAGCAGGAGGACAGGAGGAACCGGGGAGCTGTTTTTT
CASRRTGGTGELFF
>TRBJ2-5|.|TRBD1|TRBV30
TGTGCCTGGGGACAGGGTCAAGAGACCCAGTACTTC
CAWGQGQETQYF
>TRBJ2-5|few|TRBD2|TRBV18
TGTGCCAGCTCACCATTTACTAGCGGGGTCCAAGAGACCCAGTACTTC
CASSPFTSGVQETQYF
>TRBJ2-5|many|.|TRBV14
TGTGCCAGCAGCCAAGAGCGACAGGGAGGGACCCAGTACTTC
CASSQERQGGTQYF
>TRBJ2-7|.|.|TRBV7-9
TGTGCCAGCAGCCCTCAGGCAGGGCGCTCCTACGAGCAGTACTTC
CASSPQAGRSYEQYF
>TRBJ2-3|.|.|TRBV7-2
TGTGCCAGCAGCTTACTCGGGACTAGCACAGATACGCAGTATTTT
CASSLLGTSTDTQYF
>TRBJ1-6|few|.|TRBV5-1
TGCGCCAGCAGCTCCGCTCCACACGGCGGAGATTCACCCCTCCACTTT
CASSSAPHGGDSPLHF
>TRBJ2-1|few|TRBD1|TRBV11-2
TGTGCCAGCAGCTCCCCCCGGGACAGGGGCAATGAGCAGTTCTTC
CASSSPRDRGNEQFF
>TRBJ2-1|few|.|TRBV7-8
TGTGCCAGCAGCTTCACCTACAATGAGCAGTTCTTC
CASSFTYNEQFF